This TCR beta chain appears in the sequencing data of a study of blood T cell repertoires in COVID-19. Study-level information: The samples span acute and convalescent COVID-19 from the United States, Italy and Spain. Sample material is recorded as cDNA or gDNA derived from T cells, B-cell-depleted T cells, or PBMCs.

In the original workflow: Amplification of reference gene primers was used by the study to estimate nucleated cell counts. TCRdb's copy holds only in-frame clones and misses some; the assay was immunoSEQ multiplex PCR. The V and J calls and clone size were taken over from that table, and D and trimming were inferred from the DNA. The sample includes 150,000 to 170,000 clones, roughly 72% of them seen just once. The CDR3 has 13 residues. CDR1 is GTSNPN and CDR2 is SVGIG in the germline V gene (reference sequence). The V and J ends lost 5 bases and 6 bases, in that order; junction bases with no gene match: 5.

This sequence joins TRBV30 and TRBJ2-4; TRBD1 aligns across 9 bases. Material: peripheral blood. This receptor was obtained from a woman at least 80 years old with acute or convalescent COVID-19. CDR3 in amino acids: CAWAPGQGNIQYF. CDR3 DNA: TGTGCCTGGGCACCGGGACAGGGAAACATTCAGTACTTC.